Presented here are 13 T cell receptor beta chains from one specimen sequenced in a study of T cell repertoires in cytomegalovirus infection. TCRdb re-called the reads through MiXCR, storing one row per CDR3 protein. The sample holds under 800,000 distinct CDR3 sequences, about 24% seen once. The sequencing input was CD8+ T cells from PBMCs. Every receptor here comes from a human donor in good health (CMV status not recorded). Some clones in this sample may be carry-over from other donors' samples.

The table lists this clonotype with a few counts. This chain connects TRBV7-9 to TRBJ2-7; possibly TRBD2 for D (6 bases). The CDR3 is made up of 16 amino acids. Trimming stripped 6 bases from V and 1 base from J, with 19 bases between. CDR1 is SEHNR and CDR2 is FQNEAQ in the germline V gene (reference sequence). The CDR3 is CASSTNYGGESYEQYF. The CDR3 nucleotides read TGTGCCAGCAGTACTAACTACGGAGGGGAATCCTACGAGCAGTACTTC.

A few counts support this clonotype. The chain couples TRBV2 to TRBJ1-1; no reliable D call. The ends were cut back, 8 bases at V and 4 bases at J, with 11 bases in the middle. The CDR3 totals 12 residues. Per germline, CDR1 SNHLY and CDR2 FYNNEI. CDR3 sequence: CASPGRVTEAFF. The CDR3 region has the DNA TGTGCCAGCCCCGGACGGGTCACTGAAGCTTTCTTT.

J is TRBJ2-1 and V is TRBV2; D unresolved. This CDR3 is built from 15 residues. The ends were cut back, 7 bases at V and 5 bases at J, with 18 bases in the middle. The germline V gene encodes CDR1 SNHLY and CDR2 FYNNEI. DNA for the CDR3: TGTGCCAGCAATCCGGGCCTAACGGTCGACAATGAGCAGTTCTTC. Encoded protein: CASNPGLTVDNEQFF.

The genes are TRBV9 and TRBJ2-3, with 10 bases identical to TRBD2. The ends lost 4 bases at V and 2 bases at J; junction bases unmatched: 10. CDR3 size: 17 residues. Germline V CDR1 and CDR2: SGDLS, YYNGEE. CDR3 loop: CASSPGVAGGVTDTQYF. CDR3 DNA: TGTGCCAGCAGCCCCGGCGTAGCGGGGGGCGTCACAGATACGCAGTATTTT. Full variable domain (outside the CDR3, taken from reference TRBV9 and TRBJ2-3): DSGVTQTPKHLITATGQRVTLRCSPRSGDLSVYWYQQSLDQGLQFLIQYYNGEERAKGNILERFSAQQFPDLHSELNLSSLELGDSALYFCASSPGVAGGVTDTQYFGPGTRLTVL.

The chain joins TRBV12-3 or TRBV12-4 to TRBJ2-1; perhaps TRBD1 as D (6 bases). CDR3 length: 15 amino acids. The V end was cut by 5 bases, the J end by 5 bases, with 16 bases between. This chain's CDR3 is CASSPLPGQNNEQFF. As DNA, the CDR3 is TGTGCCAGCAGTCCGTTACCTGGACAGAACAATGAGCAGTTCTTC.

The V gene is TRBV10-3, the J gene TRBJ2-3; the D gene is possibly TRBD2 (6 bases). Germline V CDR1 and CDR2: ENHRY, SYGVKD. This CDR3 has 14 amino acids. Between the trimmed V and J ends, which lost 10 bases and 6 bases, there was a span of 20 bases. The CDR3 region has the DNA TGTGCCAGCCACGGAACTAGCTCTGCGGATACGCAGTATTTT. Protein sequence: CASHGTSSADTQYF.

This clonotype was seen more than once but under ten times. This chain links TRBV20-1 with TRBJ1-1; 12 positions match TRBD1. Germline assignment: CDR1 DFQATT and CDR2 SNEGSKA (reference sequence). The CDR3 covers 18 residues. V gave up 6 bases and J gave up 0 bases; unmatched junction bases: 14. The CDR3 coding sequence is TGCAGTGCCGGGGCCTGGGACAGGGGGCGAGATATGAACACTGAAGCTTTCTTT. Encoded protein: CSAGAWDRGRDMNTEAFF.

This clonotype was seen ten or more times. The J gene is TRBJ2-1, the V gene TRBV7-2; TRBD2 matches at 7 bases. V dropped 0 bases and J dropped 4; count of bases not matched to a gene: 9. There are 17 residues in the CDR3. Per the germline V gene, CDR1 is SGHTA and CDR2 is FQGNSA. The CDR3 coding sequence is TGTGCCAGCAGCTTAGCGCCCCTAGCGGAAATTTACAATGAGCAGTTCTTC. This gives the protein CASSLAPLAEIYNEQFF.

This clonotype was counted only a few times. A read error may account for a junction end that differs from germline. The rearrangement links TRBV7-9 to TRBJ2-7; 8 bases agree with TRBD2. CDR1 SEHNR and CDR2 FQNEAQ come from the germline V gene (reference sequence). The CDR3 runs to 17 residues. This CDR3 reads CASSVALLLAASGEQYF. The DNA of the CDR3 is TGTGCCAGCAGCGTAGCCTTATTACTAGCGGCCTCCGGCGAGCAGTACTTC. Full variable domain (rest looked up from reference TRBV7-9 and TRBJ2-7): DTGVSQNPRHKITKRGQNVTFRCDPISEHNRLYWYRQTLGQGPEFLTYFQNEAQLEKSRLLSDRFSAERPKGSFSTLEIQRTEQGDSAMYLCASSVALLLAASGEQYFGPGTRLTVT.

V is TRBV25-1 and J is TRBJ1-2; no firm D call. The CDR3 spans 12 residues. Germline CDR1 and CDR2: MGHDK and SYGVNS. V dropped 1 base and J dropped 8 bases, with 8 bases sitting between them. The CDR3 loop is CASSEFPEGYTF. The CDR3, as DNA: TGTGCCAGCAGTGAATTTCCGGAAGGCTACACCTTC.

This clonotype was counted many times. The V and J genes are TRBV7-2 and TRBJ2-7; D gene uncertain. The ends were cut back, 1 base at V and 3 bases at J, with 7 bases in the middle. Germline loops: CDR1 SGHTA, CDR2 FQGNSA. The CDR3 is 13 amino acids. CDR3 in DNA: TGTGCCAGCAGCTTAGATCTCTTCTACGAGCAGTACGTC. Encoded protein: CASSLDLFYEQYV.

The V call is TRBV6-2 or TRBV6-3, the J call TRBJ2-5; D ambiguous. CDR3 length equals 12 residues. Trimming removed 7 bases at V and 1 base at J, with 7 bases between. The V gene's germline CDR1 is MNHEY and CDR2 SVGEGT. The CDR3 region is CASIDPQETQYF. The CDR3, as DNA: TGTGCCAGCATCGACCCCCAAGAGACCCAGTACTTC.

This clonotype was counted ten times or more. V and J are TRBV12-3 or TRBV12-4 and TRBJ2-5, with D possibly being TRBD1 (6 bases). V lost 8 bases to trimming and J lost 5 bases, with 12 bases between them. The CDR3 contains 12 residues. This CDR3 reads CASWGPGETQYF. For the CDR3, the DNA is TGTGCCAGCTGGGGGCCGGGTGAGACCCAGTACTTC.